This TCR beta chain emerged from a study of blood T cell repertoires in COVID-19. Per the original methods: Estimated nucleated cell counts came from reference gene primer amplification. Profiling relied on immunoSEQ multiplex PCR, and the TCRdb table lists in-frame clones only, not all of them. Clone size and the V and J calls come from that table; the DNA yielded D and trimming. The repertoire holds some 20,000 clones, with more than 65% as singletons. The germline V gene has CDR1 SGHDN and CDR2 FVKESK. V trimming: 4 bases; J trimming: 4 bases; junction bases outside the gene matches: 9. This CDR3 comprises 17 residues.

The receptor's source is an older man with acute or convalescent COVID-19. The V call is TRBV14, the J call TRBJ2-1, with TRBD2 matching 11 bases. The sample consisted of peripheral blood. The CDR3 is CASSLSSGRDFYNEQFF. CDR3 nucleotides: TGTGCCAGCAGCCTGAGTAGCGGGAGGGACTTTTACAATGAGCAGTTCTTC.